This entry lists 18 T cell receptor beta chains sequenced from one sample in a study of blood T cells in healthy people across ages. The authors ran a second PCR of about 6 to 11 cycles using a sample-barcoded 5' primer and a J-beta primer mix. One entry per CDR3 protein, called by TCRdb with MiXCR from the 5' RACE reads. Of 800,000 to 950,000 distinct CDR3 sequences in the sample, roughly 29% were seen once. These data also featured in a second study, about T cells of mothers and their children.

Sequenced sample: blood. These receptors were taken from a woman aged 35 to 49 in good health.

This chain uses TRBV29-1 with TRBJ2-3, with TRBD2 matching over 11 bases. The CDR3 extends over 15 amino acids. Per germline, CDR1 SQVTM and CDR2 ANQGSEA. Trimming cost V 5 bases and J 0 bases; bases outside gene matches: 4. Here the CDR3 DNA reads TGCAGCGTTTTGCGGACTAGCGGGAGCACAGATACGCAGTATTTT. Residues: CSVLRTSGSTDTQYF.

This clonotype was observed a handful of times. V usage is TRBV20-1 and J usage is TRBJ1-1; TRBD1 matches 9 bases. V lost 6 bases, J lost 4 bases, and 9 bases stayed unmatched. Germline-derived CDR1 and CDR2 are DFQATT and SNEGSKA (reference sequence). This CDR3 contains 14 residues. The CDR3 reads CSAPGTGTFTEAFF. CDR3 DNA: TGCAGTGCCCCTGGGACAGGGACCTTCACTGAAGCTTTCTTT.

This clonotype was seen only a few times. This chain connects TRBV29-1 to TRBJ2-5; 10 nucleotides align to TRBD1. Trimming removed 4 bases from V and 4 bases from J; junction bases left unmatched: 6. The CDR3 spans 14 residues. Germline CDR1 SQVTM, CDR2 ANQGSEA. CDR3 DNA: TGCAGCGTTGGTCCCGGGACAGGGGTAGAGACCCAGTACTTC. It encodes CSVGPGTGVETQYF.

This chain uses TRBV20-1 with TRBJ2-3, with 7 positions matching TRBD1. Trimming removed 0 bases from V and 3 bases from J; junction bases left unmatched: 15. Germline values: CDR1 DFQATT, CDR2 SNEGSKA (reference sequence). This CDR3 has 18 residues. Written as DNA, the CDR3 is TGCAGTGCTAGAGACCCGAATGCGGACAGGCCCGGGACAGATACGCAGTATTTT. Translating gives CSARDPNADRPGTDTQYF.

Ten or more counts support this clonotype. V is TRBV28 and J is TRBJ1-2, with D perhaps matching TRBD1 (5 bases). The CDR3 has 15 amino acids. V lost 2 bases and J lost 4, with 14 bases in between. Per the germline V gene, CDR1 is MDHEN and CDR2 is SYDVKM. In DNA, the CDR3 is TGTGCCAGCAGTTTAGCGGGCAGGGCGACCTATGGCTACACCTTC. Protein product: CASSLAGRATYGYTF.

As for this clonotype: The junction and the germline gene differ at one end; a read error may be behind it. The V gene is TRBV20-1, the J gene TRBJ2-6; 16 nucleotides match TRBD2. The length of the CDR3 is 18 residues. Germline V gene lookup returns CDR1 DFQATT and CDR2 SNEGSKA (reference sequence). DNA for the CDR3: TGCAGTGCTACCCAGGGACTAGCGGGGGGGGCAGGGGCCAACGTCCTGACTTTT. Translated, it gives CSATQGLAGGAGANVLTF.

In this sample, this clonotype turned up once. This rearrangement joins TRBV20-1 to TRBJ2-6; 7 positions match TRBD1. Per the germline V gene, CDR1 is DFQATT and CDR2 is SNEGSKA (reference sequence). The CDR3 consists of 15 residues. Losses at the gene ends were 3 bases for V and 2 bases for J; bases not matched to a gene: 4. This CDR3 is CSARIQGPGANVLTF. CDR3 nucleotide sequence: TGCAGTGCTAGGATACAGGGGCCTGGGGCCAACGTCCTGACTTTC.

This clonotype was recorded a few times. The chain has TRBV6-5 and TRBJ1-3, with D uncertain. In germline, CDR1 is MNHEY, CDR2 SVGAGI. The CDR3 sequence is 17 residues long. V shed 0 bases and J shed 0 bases, with 12 bases lying between them. The CDR3 loop is CASSYSSRALSGNTIYF. In DNA form, the CDR3 reads TGTGCCAGCAGTTACTCGAGTCGGGCTCTCTCTGGAAACACCATATATTTT.

This chain joins TRBV4-3 and TRBJ1-1; 8 bases are shared with TRBD1. CDR1 is LGHNA and CDR2 is YSLEER in the germline V gene. Trimming cost V 4 bases and J 5 bases; bases outside gene matches: 9. CDR3 length: 15 residues. CDR3 in amino acids: CASSPFGQGATEAFF. The CDR3 DNA reads as TGCGCCAGCAGCCCCTTCGGGCAGGGGGCTACTGAAGCTTTCTTT.

A note on this clonotype: A much larger clone differs by one base, so this may be a read error. The V gene is TRBV9, the J gene TRBJ2-3; TRBD1 is a possible D gene (5 bases). The CDR3 runs 15 residues. Germline V lookup: CDR1 SGDLS, CDR2 YYNGEE. As DNA, the CDR3 is TGTACCAGCAGCAAGGGGCTACCACGCACAGATACGCAGTATTTT. It is translated as CTSSKGLPRTDTQYF.

At least ten counts were recorded for this clonotype. This chain connects TRBV7-2 to TRBJ2-5; TRBD2 aligns across 9 bases. Germline V gene lookup returns CDR1 SGHTA and CDR2 FQGNSA. After removal of 0 bases from V and 1 base from J, the junction contained 3 bases not matched to a gene. There are 16 residues in the CDR3. CDR3 in amino acids: CASSLAAAGGQETQYF. For the CDR3, the DNA is TGTGCCAGCAGCTTAGCTGCAGCGGGGGGCCAAGAGACCCAGTACTTC.

This clonotype showed up many times. V gene TRBV11-1 combines with J gene TRBJ2-1, with D uncertain. Germline V gives CDR1 SGHAT, CDR2 FQDESV (reference sequence). The V end lost 3 bases, the J end lost 3 bases, and 15 bases lay between the germline ends. This CDR3 contains 16 residues. CDR3 in amino acids: CASSLARVTNYNEQFF. The CDR3 bases are TGTGCCAGCAGCTTGGCTAGGGTTACCAACTACAATGAGCAGTTCTTC. Full variable domain (remainder filled in from reference TRBV11-1 and TRBJ2-1): EAEVAQSPRYKITEKSQAVAFWCDPISGHATLYWYRQILGQGPELLVQFQDESVVDDSQLPKDRFSAERLKGVDSTLKIQPAELGDSAMYLCASSLARVTNYNEQFFGPGTRLTVL.

There are many counts of this clonotype. This chain uses TRBV10-3 with TRBJ1-5, with 10 bases fitting TRBD1. Per germline, CDR1 ENHRY and CDR2 SYGVKD. Losses at the gene ends were 6 bases for V and 6 bases for J; bases not matched to a gene: 8. CDR3 length: 15 residues. The CDR3 DNA is TGTGCCATCAGCCCAGGGACAGGGGCCGGTCAGCCCCAGCATTTT. It translates to CAISPGTGAGQPQHF.

The chain couples TRBV5-1 to TRBJ2-1; D remains unclear. V was trimmed by 0 bases and J by 8 bases, leaving 12 bases between them. CDR1 is SGHRS, CDR2 YFSETQ, per germline. The CDR3 consists of 14 residues. CDR3 region: CASSLGRSTDEQFF. The CDR3, as DNA: TGCGCCAGCAGCTTGGGGCGGTCTACGGATGAGCAGTTCTTC.

This chain joins TRBV20-1 and TRBJ2-7; 15 nucleotides match TRBD2. This CDR3 spans 17 amino acids. Trimming removed 5 bases from V and 7 bases from J; junction bases left unmatched: 15. CDR1 is DFQATT and CDR2 is SNEGSKA in the germline V gene (reference sequence). CDR3 sequence: CSAARTSGGGVYNEQYF. CDR3 nucleotides: TGCAGTGCTGCTCGGACTAGCGGGGGGGGTGTTTACAATGAGCAGTACTTC.

This clonotype occurred many times. The chain carries TRBV12-5 and TRBJ2-7; unclear D gene. CDR1 is LGHNT and CDR2 is FRNRAP in the germline V gene. With 9 bases removed from V and 0 bases from J, the gap between germline ends came to 12 bases. This CDR3 comprises 13 residues. CDR3 in DNA: TGTGCTAGCGCTCTGGGCACCTCCTACGAGCAGTACTTC. Translation: CASALGTSYEQYF.

This clonotype has at least ten counts. This chain links TRBV20-1 with TRBJ2-7; TRBD2 matches 9 bases. Germline V gene data show CDR1 as DFQATT and CDR2 as SNEGSKA (reference sequence). J was trimmed by 4 bases and V by 0 bases; bases with no gene match: 7. CDR3 length: 15 amino acids. The chain's CDR3 is CSARDSGGPQYEQYF. CDR3 bases: TGCAGTGCTAGAGACAGCGGGGGGCCCCAATACGAGCAGTACTTC.

CDR3 sequence: CASSCGTGSYGYTF. The CDR3 DNA is TGTGCCAGCAGCTGTGGGACGGGCTCCTATGGCTACACCTTC. The rearrangement joins TRBV7-3 to TRBJ1-2, with D perhaps matching TRBD1 (5 bases). This CDR3 comprises 14 residues. Germline loops: CDR1 SGHTA, CDR2 FQGTGA. With 4 bases removed from V and 4 bases from J, the gap between germline ends came to 13 bases.